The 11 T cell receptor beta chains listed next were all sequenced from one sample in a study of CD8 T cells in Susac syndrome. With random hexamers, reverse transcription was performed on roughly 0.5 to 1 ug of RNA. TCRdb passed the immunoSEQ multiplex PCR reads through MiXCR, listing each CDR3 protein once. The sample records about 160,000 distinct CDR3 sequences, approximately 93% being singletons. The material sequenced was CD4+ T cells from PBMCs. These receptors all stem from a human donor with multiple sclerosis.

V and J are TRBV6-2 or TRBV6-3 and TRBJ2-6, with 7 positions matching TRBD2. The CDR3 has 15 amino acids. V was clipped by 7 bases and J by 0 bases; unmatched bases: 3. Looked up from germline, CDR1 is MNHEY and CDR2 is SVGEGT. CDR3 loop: CASIWGGSGANVLTF. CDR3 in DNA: TGTGCCAGCATCTGGGGGGGCTCTGGGGCCAACGTCCTGACTTTC.

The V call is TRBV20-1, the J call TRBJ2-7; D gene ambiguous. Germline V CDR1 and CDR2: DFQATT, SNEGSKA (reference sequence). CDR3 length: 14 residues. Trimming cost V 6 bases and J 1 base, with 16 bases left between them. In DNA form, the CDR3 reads TGCAGTGCAAAAATTAGCCTACCATCCTACGAGCAGTACTTC. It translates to CSAKISLPSYEQYF.

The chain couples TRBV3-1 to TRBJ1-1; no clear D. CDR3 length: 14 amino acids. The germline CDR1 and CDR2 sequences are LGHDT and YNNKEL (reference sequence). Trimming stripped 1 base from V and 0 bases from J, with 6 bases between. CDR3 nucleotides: TGTGCCAGCAGCCAAGTAACGGTGAACACTGAAGCTTTCTTT. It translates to CASSQVTVNTEAFF.

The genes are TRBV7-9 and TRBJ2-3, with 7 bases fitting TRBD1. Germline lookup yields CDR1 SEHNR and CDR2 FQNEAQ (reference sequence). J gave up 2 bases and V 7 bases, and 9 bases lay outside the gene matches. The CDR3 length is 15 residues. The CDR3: CASKTGQTYTDTQYF. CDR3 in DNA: TGTGCCAGCAAGACGGGACAGACATACACAGATACGCAGTATTTT.

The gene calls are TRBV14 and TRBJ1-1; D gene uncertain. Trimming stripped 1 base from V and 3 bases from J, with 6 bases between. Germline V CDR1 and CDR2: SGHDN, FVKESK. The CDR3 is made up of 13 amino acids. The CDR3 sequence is CASSQGIYTEAFF. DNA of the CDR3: TGTGCCAGCAGCCAAGGGATTTACACTGAAGCTTTCTTT. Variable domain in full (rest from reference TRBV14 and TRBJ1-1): EAGVTQFPSHSVIEKGQTVTLRCDPISGHDNLYWYRRVMGKEIKFLLHFVKESKQDESGMPNNRFLAERTGGTYSTLKVQPAELEDSGVYFCASSQGIYTEAFFGQGTRLTVV.

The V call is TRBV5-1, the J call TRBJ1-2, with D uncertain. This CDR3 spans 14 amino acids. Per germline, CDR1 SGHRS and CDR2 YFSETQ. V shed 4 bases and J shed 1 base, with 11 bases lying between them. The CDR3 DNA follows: TGCGCCAGCAGCCCGGACGGAAATAACTATGGCTACACCTTC. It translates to CASSPDGNNYGYTF. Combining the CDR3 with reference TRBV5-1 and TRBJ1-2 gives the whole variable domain KAGVTQTPRYLIKTRGQQVTLSCSPISGHRSVSWYQQTPGQGLQFLFEYFSETQRNKGNFPGRFSGRQFSNSRSEMNVSTLELGDSALYLCASSPDGNNYGYTFGSGTRLTVV.

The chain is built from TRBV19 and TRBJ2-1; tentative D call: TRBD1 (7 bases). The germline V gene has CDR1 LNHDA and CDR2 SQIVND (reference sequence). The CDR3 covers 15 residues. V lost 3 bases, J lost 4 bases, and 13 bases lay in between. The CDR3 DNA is TGTGCCAGTAGTATCCTCAGGGGGGTTTACAATGAGCAGTTCTTC. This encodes CASSILRGVYNEQFF.

For the CDR3, the DNA is TGTGCCAGCAGCCTACAGGGGTTTACTGGAAACACCATATATTTT. This sequence encodes CASSLQGFTGNTIYF. V is TRBV5-4 and J is TRBJ1-3, with 7 bases aligning to TRBD1. Trimming cost V 4 bases and J 2 bases; bases outside gene matches: 6. CDR1 is SGHNT and CDR2 is YYREEE in the germline V gene (reference sequence). This CDR3 is built from 15 residues.

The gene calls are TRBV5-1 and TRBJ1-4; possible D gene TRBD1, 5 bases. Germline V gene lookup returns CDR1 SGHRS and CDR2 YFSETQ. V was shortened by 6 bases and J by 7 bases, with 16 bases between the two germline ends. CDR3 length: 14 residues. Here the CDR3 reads CASKIHLGGEKLFF. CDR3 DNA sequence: TGCGCCAGCAAAATCCACCTCGGGGGTGAAAAACTGTTTTTT.

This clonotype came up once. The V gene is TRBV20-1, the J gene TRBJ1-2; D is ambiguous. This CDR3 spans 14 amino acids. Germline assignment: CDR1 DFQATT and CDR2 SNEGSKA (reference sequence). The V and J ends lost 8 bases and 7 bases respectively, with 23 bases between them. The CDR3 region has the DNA TGCAGTATCGATGTCGGTGCCCAGACGGGTGGCTACACCTTC. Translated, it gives CSIDVGAQTGGYTF.

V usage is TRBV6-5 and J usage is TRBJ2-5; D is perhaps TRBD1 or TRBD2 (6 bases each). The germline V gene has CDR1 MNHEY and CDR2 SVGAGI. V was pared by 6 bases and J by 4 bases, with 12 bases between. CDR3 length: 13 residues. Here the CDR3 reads CASSHEGGETQYF. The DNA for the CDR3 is TGTGCCAGCAGCCACGAGGGGGGAGAGACCCAGTACTTC.